The rows below give T cell receptor beta chains drawn from one sample of a study of OX40 agonist ivuxolimab in advanced cancers. TCRdb keeps only in-frame clones here, not all; method: immunoSEQ multiplex PCR. This repertoire shows around 100,000 clones, over 75% found once; its top ten account for roughly 0.31%. The specimen was CD4+ or CD8+ T cells sorted from blood, collected in a trial of the OX40 agonist ivuxolimab. These receptors originate from an adult with an advanced solid tumor such as melanoma, head and neck, liver or kidney cancer. CDR3s include the opening cysteine and the closing phenylalanine or tryptophan. The D gene is left open where the match is weak. The size entry is marked missing in some rows and otherwise reads once, few, many or a size class.

V gene,clone size,J gene,D gene,CDR3 DNA,CDR3 protein
TRBV7-2,-,TRBJ2-7,TRBD2,TGTGCCAGCAGCGGGGGGACTAGCGGGGCCTACGAGCAGTACTTC,CASSGGTSGAYEQYF
TRBV28,-,TRBJ2-7,-,TGTGCCAGCAGTTTAGGGCAGATATACGAGCAGTACTTC,CASSLGQIYEQYF
TRBV30,-,TRBJ1-2,TRBD1,TGTGCCTCGGCAGGAGGGACAGGGAGTAATGGCTACACCTTC,CASAGGTGSNGYTF
TRBV18,-,TRBJ2-6,-,TGTGCCAGCTCCAGCGGGCAACTCTCTGGGGCCAACGTCCTGACTTTC,CASSSGQLSGANVLTF
TRBV28,-,TRBJ2-1,-,TGTGCCAGCAGGTCCCCCACAGGGTTCGGGGACAATGAGCAGTTCTTC,CASRSPTGFGDNEQFF
TRBV9,-,TRBJ2-2,-,TGTGCCAGCAGCCCCGCGGGGGGGGAGCTGTTTTTT,CASSPAGGELFF
TRBV28,-,TRBJ2-3,TRBD2,TGTGCCAGCAGTTCCCCGACTAGCGGGTTGAAAGATACGCAGTATTTT,CASSSPTSGLKDTQYF
TRBV6-6,once,TRBJ2-5,TRBD2,TGTGCCAGCAGTTACGGGGGAGGGAGGGGAGAGACCCAGTACTTC,CASSYGGGRGETQYF
TRBV2,-,TRBJ2-3,-,TGTGCCAGCAGTGTCTGGGGGCCCACAGATACGCAGTATTTT,CASSVWGPTDTQYF
TRBV9,-,TRBJ2-3,-,TGTGCCAGCAGCGTAGCGGGATTTCTTACAGATACGCAGTATTTT,CASSVAGFLTDTQYF
TRBV28,-,TRBJ1-1,TRBD1,TGTGCCAGTAACTCAGGGGGGCTGAACACTGAAGCTTTCTTT,CASNSGGLNTEAFF
TRBV6-5,-,TRBJ2-7,TRBD2,TGTGCCAGCAGTTACGAGCGGGGTCGGGAGCAGTACTTC,CASSYERGREQYF
TRBV28,-,TRBJ1-1,-,TGTGCGACCCTGGACAGCGCTAACACTGAAGCTTTCTTT,CATLDSANTEAFF
TRBV5-1,-,TRBJ2-7,-,TGCGCCAGCAGCTTAGGGGCGGGAAGCTCCTACGAGCAGTACTTC,CASSLGAGSSYEQYF
TRBV15,-,TRBJ2-7,TRBD2,TGTGCCACCAGCTCCGTAGAAGCGGGAGGTGCCTCCTACGAGCAGTACTTC,CATSSVEAGGASYEQYF
TRBV18,-,TRBJ2-7,-,TGTGCCAGCTCACCACCCGAGGGTACCTCCTACGAGCAGTACTTC,CASSPPEGTSYEQYF
TRBV7-6,-,TRBJ2-5,-,TGTGCCAGCAGCTTACAGGGTTGGGAGACCCAGTACTTC,CASSLQGWETQYF
TRBV25-1,once,TRBJ1-6,-,TGTGCCAGCAGTGAACGTCGTCCGAATTCACCCCTCCACTTT,CASSERRPNSPLHF
TRBV5-1,-,TRBJ2-7,TRBD1,TGCGCCAGCAGTAAGGGACAGGATGCCTACGAGCAGTACTTC,CASSKGQDAYEQYF
TRBV7-2,-,TRBJ2-5,TRBD1,TGTGCCAGCACTCTTTACAGGGGACAAGAGACCCAGTACTTC,CASTLYRGQETQYF
TRBV11-3,-,TRBJ2-2,TRBD1,TGTGCCAGCACCCGGGACAGGAACACCGGGGAGCTGTTTTTT,CASTRDRNTGELFF
TRBV19,-,TRBJ1-3,-,TGTGCCAGTAGCCATAGGACAGACGGAAACACCATATATTTT,CASSHRTDGNTIYF
TRBV2,once,TRBJ2-7,TRBD1,TGTGCCAGCAGTGACGCTGGGACAGCCATTTTC,CASSDAGTAIF
TRBV5-1,-,TRBJ1-1,-,TGCGCCAGCAGCTTGGCCGGTCCGGGGGCGATGAACACTGAAGCTTTCTTT,CASSLAGPGAMNTEAFF
TRBV29-1,-,TRBJ2-7,TRBD1,TGCAGCGCCTGGACAGGGGGCGAGCAGTACTTC,CSAWTGGEQYF
TRBV5-4,-,TRBJ1-6,-,TGTGCCAGCAGCTTGGACAGCTATAATTCACCCCTCCACTTT,CASSLDSYNSPLHF
TRBV21-1,-,TRBJ1-5,-,TGTGCCAGCAGCAAAGAGAGGGGAAGCAATCAGCCCCAGCATTTT,CASSKERGSNQPQHF